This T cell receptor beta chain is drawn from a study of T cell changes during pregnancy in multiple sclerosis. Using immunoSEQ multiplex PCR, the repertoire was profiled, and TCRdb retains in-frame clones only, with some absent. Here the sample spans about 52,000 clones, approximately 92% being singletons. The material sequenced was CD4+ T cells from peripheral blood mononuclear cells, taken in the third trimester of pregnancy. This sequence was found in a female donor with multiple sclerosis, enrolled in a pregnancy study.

The CDR3 sequence: CASSEWLAGGFNEQYF. The DNA of the CDR3 is TGCGCCAGCAGTGAGTGGCTAGCGGGGGGTTTCAACGAGCAGTACTTC. The chain links TRBV10-2 to TRBJ2-7; 11 nucleotides align to TRBD2. The CDR3 has 16 residues. The V segment lost 1 base and the J segment 5 bases; nucleotides outside the gene matches: 7. The germline V gene encodes CDR1 WSHSY and CDR2 SAAADI.